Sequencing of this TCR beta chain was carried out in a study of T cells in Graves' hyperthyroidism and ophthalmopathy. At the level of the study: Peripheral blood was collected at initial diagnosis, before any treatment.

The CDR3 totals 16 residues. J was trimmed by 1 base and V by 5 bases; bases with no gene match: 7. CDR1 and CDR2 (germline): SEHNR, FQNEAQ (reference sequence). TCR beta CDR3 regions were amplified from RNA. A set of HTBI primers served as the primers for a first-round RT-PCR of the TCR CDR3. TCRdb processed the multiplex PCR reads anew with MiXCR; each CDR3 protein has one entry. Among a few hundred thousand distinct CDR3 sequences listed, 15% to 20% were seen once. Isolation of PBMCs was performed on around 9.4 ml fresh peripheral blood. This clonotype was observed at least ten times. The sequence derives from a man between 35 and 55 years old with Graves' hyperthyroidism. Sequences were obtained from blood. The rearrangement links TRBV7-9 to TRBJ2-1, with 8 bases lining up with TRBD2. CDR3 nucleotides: TGTGCCAGCAGCGCGGGGGGCGGGGGGTCCTACAATGAGCAGTTCTTC. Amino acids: CASSAGGGGSYNEQFF.